This T cell receptor (beta chain) was documented in a study of PD-L1 blockade in urothelial cancer. On the study more broadly: Analysis of the blood was performed 3 weeks (second dose) and 6 weeks after treatment start. Findings and limits, study-wide: Tumor-associated clones in blood expanded more at 3 weeks in durable-benefit patients.

The sample's time point: peripheral blood 6 weeks after treatment start. Worth noting for this clone: As yet, its antigen is unknown.

This CDR3 is 14 amino acids long. Trimming cost V 3 bases and J 6 bases; bases outside gene matches: 5. Germline V gives CDR1 GTSNPN, CDR2 SVGIG (reference sequence). The data were produced by immunoSEQ multiplex PCR, yet TCRdb's version contains in-frame clones alone and is incomplete. Found here are about 45,000 clones, 91% of them singletons; the top ten hold 5.5% to 8%. This specimen consisted of PBMCs, obtained around atezolizumab (anti-PD-L1) treatment. The receptor was isolated from a man in his 70s with urothelial cancer. J is TRBJ2-2 and V is TRBV30; 9 bases map to TRBD2. The CDR3, as DNA: TGTGCCTGGAGGAGCGGGAGGTTCGCCGGGGAGCTGTTTTTT. The encoded protein is CAWRSGRFAGELFF.